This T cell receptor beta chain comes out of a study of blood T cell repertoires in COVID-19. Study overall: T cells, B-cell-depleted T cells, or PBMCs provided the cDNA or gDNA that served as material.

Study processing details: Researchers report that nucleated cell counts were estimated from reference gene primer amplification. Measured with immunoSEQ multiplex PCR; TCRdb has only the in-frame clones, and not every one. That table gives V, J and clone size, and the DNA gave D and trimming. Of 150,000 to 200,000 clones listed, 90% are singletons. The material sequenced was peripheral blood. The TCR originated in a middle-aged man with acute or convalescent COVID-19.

CDR3 nucleotides: TGTGCCAGCAGCTTGGGGGGGACAGGGGCCTGGGAGACCCAGTACTTC. Protein sequence: CASSLGGTGAWETQYF. V and J are TRBV5-4 and TRBJ2-5, with TRBD1 matching over 10 bases. The ends lost 0 bases at V and 5 bases at J; junction bases unmatched: 7. This CDR3 region has 16 residues. The V gene's germline CDR1 is SGHNT and CDR2 YYREEE (reference sequence).